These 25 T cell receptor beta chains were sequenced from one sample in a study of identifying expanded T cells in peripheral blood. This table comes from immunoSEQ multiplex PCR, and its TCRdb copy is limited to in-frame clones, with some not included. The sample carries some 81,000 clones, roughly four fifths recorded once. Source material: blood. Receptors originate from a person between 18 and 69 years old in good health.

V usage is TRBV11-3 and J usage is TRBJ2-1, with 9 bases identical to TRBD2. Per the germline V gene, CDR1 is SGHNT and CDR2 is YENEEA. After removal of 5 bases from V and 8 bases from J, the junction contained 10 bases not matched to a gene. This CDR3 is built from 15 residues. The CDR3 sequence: CASSPRLAGEDEQFF. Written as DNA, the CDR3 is TGTGCCAGCAGCCCCCGGTTAGCGGGAGAGGATGAGCAGTTCTTC.

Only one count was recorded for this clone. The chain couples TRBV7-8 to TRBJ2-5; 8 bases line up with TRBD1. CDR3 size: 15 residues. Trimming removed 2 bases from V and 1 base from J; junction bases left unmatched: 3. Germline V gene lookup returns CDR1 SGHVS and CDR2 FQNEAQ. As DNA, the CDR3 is TGTGCCAGCAGCTTAAAGGACAGGGCCCAAGAGACCCAGTACTTC. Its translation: CASSLKDRAQETQYF.

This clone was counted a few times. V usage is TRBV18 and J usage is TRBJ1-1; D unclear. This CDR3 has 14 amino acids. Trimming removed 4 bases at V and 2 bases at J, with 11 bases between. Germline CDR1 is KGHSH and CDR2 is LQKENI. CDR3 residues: CASSLVGGNTEAFF. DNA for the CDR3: TGTGCCAGCTCACTGGTCGGAGGTAACACTGAAGCTTTCTTT.

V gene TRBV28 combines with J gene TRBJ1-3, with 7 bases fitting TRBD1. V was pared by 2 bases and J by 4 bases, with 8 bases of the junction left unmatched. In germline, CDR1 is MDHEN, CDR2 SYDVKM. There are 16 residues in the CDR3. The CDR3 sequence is CASSLRTGSAGNTIYF. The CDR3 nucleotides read TGTGCCAGCAGTTTAAGGACAGGTTCGGCCGGAAACACCATATATTTT.

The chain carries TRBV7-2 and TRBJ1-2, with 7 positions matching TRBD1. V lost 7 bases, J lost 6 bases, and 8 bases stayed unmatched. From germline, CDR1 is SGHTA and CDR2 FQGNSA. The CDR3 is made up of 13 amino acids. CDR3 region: CASTKGQVNGYTF. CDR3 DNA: TGTGCCAGCACCAAAGGACAGGTGAATGGCTACACCTTC. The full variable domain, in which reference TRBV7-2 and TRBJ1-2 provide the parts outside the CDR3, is GAGVSQSPSNKVTEKGKDVELRCDPISGHTALYWYRQSLGQGLEFLIYFQGNSAPDKSGLPSDRFSAERTGGSVSTLTIQRTQQEDSAVYLCASTKGQVNGYTFGSGTRLTVV.

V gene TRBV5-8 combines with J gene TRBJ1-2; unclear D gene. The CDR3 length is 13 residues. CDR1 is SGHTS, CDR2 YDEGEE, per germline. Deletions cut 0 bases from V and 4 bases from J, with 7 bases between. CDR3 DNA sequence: TGTGCCAGCAGCTTGGGGGCCGGCTATGGCTACACCTTC. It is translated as CASSLGAGYGYTF. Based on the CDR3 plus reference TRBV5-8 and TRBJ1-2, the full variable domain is EAGVTQSPTHLIKTRGQQATLRCSPISGHTSVYWYQQALGLGLQFLLWYDEGEERNRGNFPPRFSGRQFPNYSSELNVNALELEDSALYLCASSLGAGYGYTFGSGTRLTVV.

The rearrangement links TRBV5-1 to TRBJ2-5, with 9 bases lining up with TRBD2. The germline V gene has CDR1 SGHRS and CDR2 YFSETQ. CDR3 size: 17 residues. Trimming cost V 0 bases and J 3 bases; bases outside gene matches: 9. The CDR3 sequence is CASSLEAAGGPEETQYF. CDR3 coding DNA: TGCGCCAGCAGCTTGGAGGCGGCGGGAGGGCCTGAAGAGACCCAGTACTTC.

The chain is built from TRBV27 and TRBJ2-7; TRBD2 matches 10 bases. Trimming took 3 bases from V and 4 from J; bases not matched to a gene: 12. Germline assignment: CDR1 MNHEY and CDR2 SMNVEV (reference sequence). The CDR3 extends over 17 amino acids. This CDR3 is CASSFRALAGEIYEQYF. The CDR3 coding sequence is TGTGCCAGCAGTTTTCGGGCCCTAGCGGGAGAGATTTACGAGCAGTACTTC.

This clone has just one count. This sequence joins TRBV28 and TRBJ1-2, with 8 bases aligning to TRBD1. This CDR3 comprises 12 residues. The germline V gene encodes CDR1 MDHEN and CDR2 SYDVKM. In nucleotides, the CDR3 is TGTGCTACAGGGGGTACTAACTATGGCTACACCTTC. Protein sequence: CATGGTNYGYTF.

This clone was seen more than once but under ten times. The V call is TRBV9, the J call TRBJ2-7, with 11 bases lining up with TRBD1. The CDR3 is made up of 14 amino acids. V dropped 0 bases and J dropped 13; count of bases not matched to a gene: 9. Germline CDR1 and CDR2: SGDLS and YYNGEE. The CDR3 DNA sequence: TGTGCCAGCAGCGTAGATGGGGACAGGGGGACCTATTACTTC. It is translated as CASSVDGDRGTYYF.

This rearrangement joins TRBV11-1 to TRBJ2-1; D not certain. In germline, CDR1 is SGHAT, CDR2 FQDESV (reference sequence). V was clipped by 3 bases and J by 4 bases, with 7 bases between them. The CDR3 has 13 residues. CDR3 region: CASSFVGYNEQFF. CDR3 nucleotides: TGTGCCAGCAGCTTTGTTGGGTACAATGAGCAGTTCTTC.

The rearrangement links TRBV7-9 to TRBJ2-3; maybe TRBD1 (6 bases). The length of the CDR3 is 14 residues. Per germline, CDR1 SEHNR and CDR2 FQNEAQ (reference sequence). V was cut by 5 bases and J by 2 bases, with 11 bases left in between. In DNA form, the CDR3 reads TGTGCCAGCAGCCGGACAGCTCTCACAGATACGCAGTATTTT. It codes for CASSRTALTDTQYF.

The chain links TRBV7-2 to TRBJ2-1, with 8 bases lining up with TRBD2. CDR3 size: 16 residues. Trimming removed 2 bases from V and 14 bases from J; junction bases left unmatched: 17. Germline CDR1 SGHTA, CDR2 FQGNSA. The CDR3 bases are TGTGCCAGCAGCTTATTCGCGGGAGGTCTATACCCAATGGAGTTCTTC. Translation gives CASSLFAGGLYPMEFF.

The DNA for the CDR3 is TGTGCCAGCAGCGTCTTCCCGGGACTAGCCCCCAGAGATACGCAGTATTTT. This codes for CASSVFPGLAPRDTQYF. V gene TRBV9 combines with J gene TRBJ2-3; 9 bases align to TRBD2. Germline trimming cut 2 bases from V and 5 bases from J; bases unmatched to any gene: 12. The CDR3 totals 17 residues. CDR1 and CDR2 (germline): SGDLS, YYNGEE.

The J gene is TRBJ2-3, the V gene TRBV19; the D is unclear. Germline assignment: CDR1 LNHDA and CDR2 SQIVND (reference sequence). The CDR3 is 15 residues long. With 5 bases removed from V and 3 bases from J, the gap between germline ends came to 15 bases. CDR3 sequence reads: CASSSTRSLTDTQYF. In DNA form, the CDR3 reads TGTGCCAGTAGTTCCACCCGGTCTCTTACAGATACGCAGTATTTT.

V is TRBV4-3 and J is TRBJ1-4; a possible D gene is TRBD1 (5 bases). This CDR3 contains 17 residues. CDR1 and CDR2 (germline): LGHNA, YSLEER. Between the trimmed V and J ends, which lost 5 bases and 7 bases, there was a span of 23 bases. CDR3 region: CASSSQAPSGTPEKLFF. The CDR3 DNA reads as TGCGCCAGCAGCTCCCAAGCGCCGTCCGGGACTCCTGAAAAACTGTTTTTT.

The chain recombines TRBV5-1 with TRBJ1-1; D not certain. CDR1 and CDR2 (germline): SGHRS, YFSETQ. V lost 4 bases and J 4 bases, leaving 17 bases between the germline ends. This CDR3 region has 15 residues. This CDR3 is CASSPRGRSGTEAFF. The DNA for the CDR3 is TGCGCCAGCAGCCCGAGAGGACGATCGGGCACTGAAGCTTTCTTT.

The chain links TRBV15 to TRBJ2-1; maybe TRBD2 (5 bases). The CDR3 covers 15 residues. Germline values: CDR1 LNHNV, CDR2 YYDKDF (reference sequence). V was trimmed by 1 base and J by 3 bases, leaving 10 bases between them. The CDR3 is CATSRVTIYYNEQFF. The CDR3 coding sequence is TGTGCCACCAGCAGAGTGACTATATACTACAATGAGCAGTTCTTC.

CDR3 amino acids: CASSDGTSGGAQTQYF. The CDR3 DNA reads TGCGCCAGCAGCGATGGAACTAGCGGGGGTGCCCAGACCCAGTACTTC. The chain links TRBV5-1 to TRBJ2-5; 11 bases match TRBD2. This CDR3 is 16 amino acids long. CDR1 and CDR2 (germline): SGHRS, YFSETQ. V dropped 4 bases and J dropped 6; count of bases not matched to a gene: 11.

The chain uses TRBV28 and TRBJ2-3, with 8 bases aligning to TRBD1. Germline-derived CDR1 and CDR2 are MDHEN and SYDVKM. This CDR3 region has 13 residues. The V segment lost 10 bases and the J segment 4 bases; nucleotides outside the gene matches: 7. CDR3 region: CAMQDRASDTQYF. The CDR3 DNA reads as TGTGCCATGCAGGACAGGGCGTCAGATACGCAGTATTTT.

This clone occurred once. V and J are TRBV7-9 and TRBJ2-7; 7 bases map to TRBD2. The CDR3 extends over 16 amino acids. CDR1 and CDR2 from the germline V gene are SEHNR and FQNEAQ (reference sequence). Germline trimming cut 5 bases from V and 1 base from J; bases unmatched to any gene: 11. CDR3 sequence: CASSPTAPSGSYEQYF. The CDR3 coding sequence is TGTGCCAGCAGCCCGACCGCCCCTAGCGGTTCCTACGAGCAGTACTTC.

Written as DNA, the CDR3 is TGTGCCATCAGTGTGACGGCAGGTATCGACTATGGCTACACCTTC. As protein: CAISVTAGIDYGYTF. V gene TRBV10-3 combines with J gene TRBJ1-2, with D uncertain. The germline V gene has CDR1 ENHRY and CDR2 SYGVKD. V was pared by 4 bases and J by 3 bases, with 15 bases between. The CDR3 sequence is 15 residues long.

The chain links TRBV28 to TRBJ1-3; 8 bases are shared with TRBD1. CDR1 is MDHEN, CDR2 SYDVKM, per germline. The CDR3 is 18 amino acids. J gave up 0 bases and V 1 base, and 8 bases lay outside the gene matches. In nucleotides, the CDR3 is TGTGCCAGCAGTTTATCCCCTGGACAGGGATTCTCTGGAAACACCATATATTTT. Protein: CASSLSPGQGFSGNTIYF.

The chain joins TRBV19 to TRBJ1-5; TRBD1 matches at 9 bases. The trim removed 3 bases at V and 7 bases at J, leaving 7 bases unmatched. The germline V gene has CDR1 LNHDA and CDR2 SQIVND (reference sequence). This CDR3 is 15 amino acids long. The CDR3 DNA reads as TGTGCCAGTAGTATCGACAGGGGGGGAACGCAGCCCCAGCATTTT. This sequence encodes CASSIDRGGTQPQHF.

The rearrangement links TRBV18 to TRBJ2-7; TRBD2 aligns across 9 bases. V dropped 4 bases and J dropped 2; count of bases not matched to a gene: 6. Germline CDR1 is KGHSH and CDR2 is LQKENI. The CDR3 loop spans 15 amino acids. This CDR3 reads CASSRSSGDTYEQYF. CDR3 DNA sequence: TGTGCCAGCTCACGTTCTAGCGGGGACACCTACGAGCAGTACTTC.